This is a list of T cell receptor beta chains from one sample in a study of vaccination effects on CD4 cells after COVID-19. Profiling relied on immunoSEQ multiplex PCR, and the TCRdb table lists in-frame clones only, not all of them. This table has about 40,000 clones, 70% appearing once. What these receptors recognize is not known. Sequencing was performed on CD4+ T cells from PBMCs cultured with SARS-CoV-2 spike peptides, taken before COVID-19 vaccination. The receptors stem from a human donor who received a COVID-19 vaccine. CDR3s include the opening cysteine and the closing phenylalanine or tryptophan. A D gene is named only where the DNA matches it firmly. Clone size, where shown, is once, few, many, or a class for clones that have expanded.

D gene	V gene	clone size	J gene	CDR3 DNA	CDR3 protein
NA	TRBV10-3	NA	TRBJ1-1	TGTGCCCTTCCCCAGGAGATGAACACTGAAGCTTTCTTT	CALPQEMNTEAFF
TRBD1	TRBV29-1	NA	TRBJ2-3	TGCAGCGTAGGGGGCCCGGGAATTAGCACAGATACGCAGTATTTT	CSVGGPGISTDTQYF
NA	TRBV11-3	NA	TRBJ2-1	TGTGCCAGCAGTCGGAGGGTGGGTGAGCAGTTCTTC	CASSRRVGEQFF
NA	TRBV5-1	NA	TRBJ1-3	TGCGCCAGCAGCTCCGAGACAGGCTCTGGAAACACCATATATTTT	CASSSETGSGNTIYF
TRBD2	TRBV5-1	NA	TRBJ2-3	TGCGCCAGCAGCCCCGAGCGGGGGAGCACAGATACGCAGTATTTT	CASSPERGSTDTQYF
TRBD1	TRBV27	NA	TRBJ2-2	TGTGCCAGCAAGAAAGCCGGGACAGGGGGTTGGGCCGGGGAGCTGTTTTTT	CASKKAGTGGWAGELFF
TRBD1	TRBV3-1/TRBV3-2	NA	TRBJ1-2	TGTGCCAGCAGCCAGTCCGACAGGGGGCTTGGTGGCTACACCTTC	CASSQSDRGLGGYTF
NA	TRBV30	NA	TRBJ2-7	TGTGCCTGGAGTGTCCAAGGGGGGTTCTACGAGCAGTACTTC	CAWSVQGGFYEQYF
TRBD1	TRBV29-1	NA	TRBJ1-2	TGCAGCGTTGCAGACAGGGCCTATGGCTACACCTTC	CSVADRAYGYTF
NA	TRBV11-2	NA	TRBJ2-3	TGTGCCAGCAGCTTAGGACGCGGGGACCCGCAGTATTTT	CASSLGRGDPQYF
TRBD2	TRBV4-1	NA	TRBJ2-3	TGCGCCAGCAGCCATCTATATCGCTCGAGCGGGAGGGGAAGCACAGATACGCAGTATTTT	CASSHLYRSSGRGSTDTQYF
NA	TRBV5-1	few	TRBJ1-3	TGCGCCAGCAGCGACGGACAGAGCTCTGGAAACACCATATATTTT	CASSDGQSSGNTIYF
TRBD1	TRBV5-1	NA	TRBJ1-1	TGCGCCAGCAGCTTGGGGGGGGGACAGGGGACTGAAGCTTTCTTT	CASSLGGGQGTEAFF
TRBD2	TRBV5-1	NA	TRBJ2-5	TGCGCCAGCAGTTTAACGGGGGGGCGAGAGACCCAGTACTTC	CASSLTGGRETQYF
NA	TRBV15	few	TRBJ1-3	TGTGCCACCAGCAGAGCGGGGACAGGAAACACCATATATTTT	CATSRAGTGNTIYF
TRBD1	TRBV6-2/TRBV6-3	NA	TRBJ1-5	TGTGCCAGCGGCCGGACAGGGAGGGGCAATCAGCCCCAGCATTTT	CASGRTGRGNQPQHF
NA	TRBV2	NA	TRBJ1-3	TGTGCCAGCAGTAATCTGGTTTTCGCTGGAAACACCATATATTTT	CASSNLVFAGNTIYF
NA	TRBV7-6	once	TRBJ2-2	TGTGCCAGCAGCTTGCGGCAGGGGCTCAGCACCGGGGAGCTGTTTTTT	CASSLRQGLSTGELFF
NA	TRBV6-5	once	TRBJ2-7	TGTGCCAGCAGCCACGGGGACGGCCACGAGCAGTACTTC	CASSHGDGHEQYF
NA	TRBV7-2	few	TRBJ2-2	TGTGCCAGCAGTTCCAGGGGACCCACGAACACCGGGGAGCTGTTTTTT	CASSSRGPTNTGELFF
NA	TRBV5-8	once	TRBJ1-1	TGTGCCAGCAGCTTGCTGGATTCGTGGACTGAAGCTTTCTTT	CASSLLDSWTEAFF
TRBD1	TRBV19	NA	TRBJ1-1	TGTGCCAGTAGTAACCGGGACAGGTATCGCGCTTTCTTT	CASSNRDRYRAFF
NA	TRBV4-2	few	TRBJ1-3	TGTGCCAGCAGCCAACAACTGAGGCAGGGAAGTGGAAACACCATATATTTT	CASSQQLRQGSGNTIYF
NA	TRBV12-2	NA	TRBJ2-1	TGTGCAAGTCGCTTAGGGTTAGCGGGGACCTACAATGAGCAGTTCTTC	CASRLGLAGTYNEQFF
TRBD1	TRBV3-1/TRBV3-2	once	TRBJ1-2	TGTGCCAGCACCCAAGGGACAGGGAACTATGGCTACACCTTC	CASTQGTGNYGYTF
NA	TRBV4-1	NA	TRBJ2-2	TGCGCCAGCAGCCACGGGAACACCGGGGAGCTGTTTTTT	CASSHGNTGELFF
NA	TRBV12-3/TRBV12-4	NA	TRBJ2-3	TGTGCCAGTACTTGGAGCACAGATACGCAGTATTTT	CASTWSTDTQYF
NA	TRBV5-4	few	TRBJ1-4	TGTGCCAGCAGCCAAAGCCCCGGGGGGCGCGGTGAAAAACTGTTTTTT	CASSQSPGGRGEKLFF
TRBD2	TRBV5-1	NA	TRBJ2-7	TGCGCCAGCAGCTTCCCCGGGACTAGCGGGAGGAGCTCCTACGAGCAGTACTTC	CASSFPGTSGRSSYEQYF
TRBD1	TRBV4-1	NA	TRBJ1-6	TGCGCCAGCAGCCAAGCCACGGGGACAGGGAACTCCTATAATTCACCCCTCCACTTT	CASSQATGTGNSYNSPLHF
NA	TRBV27	NA	TRBJ1-1	TGTGCCAGCAGTGAAAGAGACACTGAAGCTTTCTTT	CASSERDTEAFF
NA	TRBV7-9	few	TRBJ1-2	TGTGCCAGCAGCTTAAACGTGGTCTACACCTTC	CASSLNVVYTF
TRBD1	TRBV19	few	TRBJ2-7	TGTGCCAGTAGTTTGGGACAGGGTTTCTACGAGCAGTACTTC	CASSLGQGFYEQYF
NA	TRBV19	NA	TRBJ1-1	TGTGCCAGTCTTCCGGGACAAGTTTCGAGCACTGAAGCTTTCTTT	CASLPGQVSSTEAFF
NA	TRBV12-3/TRBV12-4	once	TRBJ2-1	TGTGCCAGCAGTAGCCAGAATGAGCAGTTCTTC	CASSSQNEQFF
NA	TRBV2	NA	TRBJ1-4	TGTGCCAGCAGTGTGAGAGGGAGAGGTGAAAAACTGTTTTTT	CASSVRGRGEKLFF
NA	TRBV6-5	once	TRBJ1-2	TGTGCCAGCAGTTACTCGATAGGGAGCTATGGCTACACCTTC	CASSYSIGSYGYTF
NA	TRBV5-6	NA	TRBJ1-1	TGTGCCAGCAGCTTGAAGGCCCCGCTCATGAACACTGAAGCTTTCTTT	CASSLKAPLMNTEAFF
NA	TRBV27	NA	TRBJ1-2	TGTGCCAGCAGTTTTTATTCGGGGGACTATGGCTACACCTTC	CASSFYSGDYGYTF
NA	TRBV19	NA	TRBJ2-6	TGTGCCAGTAGTATAGGGTCTCGGGCCAACGTCCTGACTTTC	CASSIGSRANVLTF
NA	TRBV19	few	TRBJ1-2	TGTGCCAGTAGGACTGGAGAGATCTACACCTTC	CASRTGEIYTF
NA	TRBV27	NA	TRBJ1-5	TGTGCCAGCAGCACGACAGGCAATAGCAATCAGCCCCAGCATTTT	CASSTTGNSNQPQHF
NA	TRBV28	NA	TRBJ2-7	TGTGCCAGCAGTAACGGGATGGGGGACGAGCAGTACTTC	CASSNGMGDEQYF
NA	TRBV20-1	NA	TRBJ1-4	TGCAGTGCTAGTTCGGCAGGGCGGAATGAAAAACTGTTTTTT	CSASSAGRNEKLFF
NA	TRBV6-5	once	TRBJ1-2	TGTGCCAGCAGTCTGACGGACCCTTTGTATGGCTACACCTTC	CASSLTDPLYGYTF
NA	TRBV12-3/TRBV12-4	NA	TRBJ2-2	TGTGCCAGCAGCCGAGGGGTCACCGGGGAGCTGTTTTTT	CASSRGVTGELFF
NA	TRBV2	NA	TRBJ2-7	TGTGCCAGCAAAGGGTGGGACAATCAGTACTTC	CASKGWDNQYF
NA	TRBV6-5	NA	TRBJ1-5	TGTGCCAGCAGCACGAGCAATCAGCCCCAGCATTTT	CASSTSNQPQHF
NA	TRBV28	few	TRBJ1-3	TGTGCCAGCAGTTTAAGTTCTGGAGGGGCTGGAAACACCATATATTTT	CASSLSSGGAGNTIYF